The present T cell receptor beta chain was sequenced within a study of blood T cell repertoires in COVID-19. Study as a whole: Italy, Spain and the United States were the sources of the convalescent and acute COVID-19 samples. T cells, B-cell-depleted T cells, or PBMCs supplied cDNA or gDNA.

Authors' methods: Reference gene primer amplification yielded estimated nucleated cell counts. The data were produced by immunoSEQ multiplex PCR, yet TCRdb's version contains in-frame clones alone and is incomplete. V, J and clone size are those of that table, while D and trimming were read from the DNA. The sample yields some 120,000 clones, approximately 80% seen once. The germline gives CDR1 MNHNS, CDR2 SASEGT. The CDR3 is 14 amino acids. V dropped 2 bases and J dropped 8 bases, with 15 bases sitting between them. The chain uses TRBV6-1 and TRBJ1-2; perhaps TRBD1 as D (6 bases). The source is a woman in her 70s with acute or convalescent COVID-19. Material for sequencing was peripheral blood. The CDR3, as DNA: TGTGCCAGCAGTGAATGGGGCAGGGGCGGCGGCTACACCTTC. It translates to CASSEWGRGGGYTF.